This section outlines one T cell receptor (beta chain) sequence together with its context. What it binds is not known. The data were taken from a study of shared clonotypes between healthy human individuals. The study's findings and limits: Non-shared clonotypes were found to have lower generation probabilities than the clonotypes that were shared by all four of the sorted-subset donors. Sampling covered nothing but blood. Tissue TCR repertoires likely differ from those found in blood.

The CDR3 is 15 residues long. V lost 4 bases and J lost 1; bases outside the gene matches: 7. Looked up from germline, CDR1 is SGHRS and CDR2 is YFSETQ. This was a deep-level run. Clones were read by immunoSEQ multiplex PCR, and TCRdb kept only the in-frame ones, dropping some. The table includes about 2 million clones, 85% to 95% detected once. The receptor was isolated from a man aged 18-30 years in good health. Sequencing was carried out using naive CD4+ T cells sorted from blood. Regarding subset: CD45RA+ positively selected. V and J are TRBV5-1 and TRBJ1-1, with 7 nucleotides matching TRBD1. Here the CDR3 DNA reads TGCGCCAGCAGCCGCTCGACAGGGTCGAACACTGAAGCTTTCTTT. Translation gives CASSRSTGSNTEAFF.